The entry below gives a single T cell receptor beta chain sequence along with its context. What antigen it recognizes has not been identified. Nothing much larger sits one base from this clone, and base qualities are not available. These data belong to a study of blood T cell repertoires in COVID-19 (TCRdb year 2020). General notes on the study: The collaborator samples originated in the United States, Italy and Spain and spanned the acute and convalescent phases of COVID-19. Where available, HLA class I and class II types were taken from metadata supplied by the sample provider and were not determined by assay-based typing. The prospective study material was composed of cDNA or gDNA derived from T cells, B-cell-depleted T cells, or PBMCs. Sample metadata almost always included a de-identified subject ID, COVID-19 status, age in years and sex. The repertoires were released in a freely available public database meant as a resource for research on the immune response to SARS-CoV-2. The samples were drawn from two sources: the first 160 participants of the ongoing ImmuneRACE study, and 950 to 1,500 subjects contributed by 6 global collaborators. The dataset comprised deeply sampled blood TCRbeta repertoires from subjects exposed to, actively infected with, or recovered from COVID-19. The research as a whole found: The quantity of clinical and demographic metadata differed by source and by participant and was supplied without curation.

Each collaborating institution followed its own protocols to collect whole blood in K2EDTA tubes. For TCRbeta analysis, collaborators shipped samples as frozen whole blood, isolated PBMCs, or DNA extracted from either of those sample types. V ends up 5 bases short and J 5 bases short, with an unmatched junction base count of 9. The germline V gene gives CDR1 as SGHTA and CDR2 as FQGNSA. Measured from the cysteine to the phenylalanine, the CDR3 is 15 residues long. The kept DNA is CDR3 alone, 45 bases in frame from the first base. The immunoSEQ Assay, a bias-controlled multiplex PCR, was used to amplify TCRbeta CDR3 regions from genomic DNA. The authors' pipeline ran thus. Nucleated cell counts per sample were estimated from amplification of reference gene primers within the assay. To quantify the absolute abundance of each unique TCRbeta CDR3 rearrangement, sequence reads were collapsed and filtered. Productive Simpson clonality was computed per sample as the square root of Simpson's diversity index over productive rearrangements. Not all clones reach the TCRdb copy of this immuneACCESS table, which keeps in-frame sequences only. Checked studies attribute under half of the gap to unresolved V genes and leave the rest unexplained. V and J calls and clone size are those listed in that table; D and trimming were worked out from the DNA. This sample is represented by more than 95,000 clones; 60% to 85% of them were singletons. Around 6.6% of the sample comes from the top ten.

The TCR was taken from a man between 70 and 80 years old with acute or convalescent COVID-19. The sequence links TRBV7-2 to TRBJ2-4, and TRBD1 aligns with 7 junction nucleotides. The specimen sequenced was peripheral blood. CDR3 sequence: CASSLRQGSENIQYF. The DNA sequence is as follows: TGTGCCAGCAGCCTACGACAGGGCTCTGAAAACATTCAGTACTTC.